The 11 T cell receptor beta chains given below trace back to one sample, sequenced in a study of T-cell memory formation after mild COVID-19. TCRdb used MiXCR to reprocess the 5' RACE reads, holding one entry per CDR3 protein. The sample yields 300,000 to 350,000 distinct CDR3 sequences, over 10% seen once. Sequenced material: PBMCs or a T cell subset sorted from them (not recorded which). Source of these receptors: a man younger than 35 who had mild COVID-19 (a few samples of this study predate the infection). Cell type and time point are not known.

The CDR3 DNA reads TGTGCCAGCTCACCATGGCAGACGAACACTGAAGCTTTCTTT. The encoded protein is CASSPWQTNTEAFF. This rearrangement joins TRBV18 to TRBJ1-1; no firm D call. V gave up 2 bases and J gave up 1 base, with 8 bases separating them. Germline lookup yields CDR1 KGHSH and CDR2 LQKENI. The CDR3 has 14 amino acids.

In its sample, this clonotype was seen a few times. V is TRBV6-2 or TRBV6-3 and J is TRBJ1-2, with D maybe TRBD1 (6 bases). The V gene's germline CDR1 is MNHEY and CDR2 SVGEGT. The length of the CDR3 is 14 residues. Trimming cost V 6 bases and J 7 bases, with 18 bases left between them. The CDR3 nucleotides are TGTGCCAGCAGCCTTGGACAGTTCAGAGTTGGCTACACCTTC. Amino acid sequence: CASSLGQFRVGYTF.

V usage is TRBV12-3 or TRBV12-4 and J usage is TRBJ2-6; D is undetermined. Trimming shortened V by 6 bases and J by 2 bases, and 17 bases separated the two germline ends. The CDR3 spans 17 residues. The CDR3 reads CASSYHGSSAGANVLTF. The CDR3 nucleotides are TGTGCCAGCAGCTATCACGGGTCCTCCGCTGGGGCCAACGTCCTGACTTTC.

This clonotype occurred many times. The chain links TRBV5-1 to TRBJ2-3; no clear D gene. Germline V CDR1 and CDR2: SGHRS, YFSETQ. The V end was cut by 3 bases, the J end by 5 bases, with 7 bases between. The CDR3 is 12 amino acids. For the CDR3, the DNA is TGCGCCAGCAGCTGGGCGGAAGATACGCAGTATTTT. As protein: CASSWAEDTQYF.

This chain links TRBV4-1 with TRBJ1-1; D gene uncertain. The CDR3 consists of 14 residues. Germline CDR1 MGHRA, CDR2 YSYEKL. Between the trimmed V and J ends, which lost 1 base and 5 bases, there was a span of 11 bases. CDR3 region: CASSQANIGTEAFF. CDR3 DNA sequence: TGCGCCAGCAGCCAAGCGAACATAGGGACTGAAGCTTTCTTT.

The CDR3 coding sequence is TGTGCCACCAGCAGAGATGTAGCCCGGACAGGAAAAGCTGGGGCCAACGTCCTGACTTTC. Its protein product is CATSRDVARTGKAGANVLTF. The chain joins TRBV15 to TRBJ2-6, with 7 positions matching TRBD1. This CDR3 is built from 20 residues. Germline V gene sequence: CDR1 LNHNV, CDR2 YYDKDF (reference sequence). After removal of 0 bases from V and 2 bases from J, the junction contained 13 bases not matched to a gene.

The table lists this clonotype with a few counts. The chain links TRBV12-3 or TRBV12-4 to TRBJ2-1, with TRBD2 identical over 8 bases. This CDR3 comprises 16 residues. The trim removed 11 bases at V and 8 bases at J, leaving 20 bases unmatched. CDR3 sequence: CAGALSVRGGADEQFF. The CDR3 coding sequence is TGTGCCGGGGCCCTTAGCGTTCGGGGGGGCGCGGATGAGCAGTTCTTC.

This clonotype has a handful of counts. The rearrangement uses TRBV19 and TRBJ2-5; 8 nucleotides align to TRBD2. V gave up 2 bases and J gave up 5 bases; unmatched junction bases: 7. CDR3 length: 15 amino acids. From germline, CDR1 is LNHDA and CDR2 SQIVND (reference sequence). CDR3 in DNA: TGTGCCAGTAGTATATTGGCGGGGGGACCGGAGACCCAGTACTTC. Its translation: CASSILAGGPETQYF.

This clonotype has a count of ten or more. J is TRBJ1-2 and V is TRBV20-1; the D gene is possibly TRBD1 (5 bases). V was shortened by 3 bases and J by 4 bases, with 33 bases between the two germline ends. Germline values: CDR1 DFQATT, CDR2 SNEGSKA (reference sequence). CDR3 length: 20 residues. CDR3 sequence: CSARGQSRQGNVGGIYGYTF. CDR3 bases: TGCAGTGCTAGGGGTCAGAGCAGGCAAGGGAATGTTGGGGGAATCTATGGCTACACCTTC.

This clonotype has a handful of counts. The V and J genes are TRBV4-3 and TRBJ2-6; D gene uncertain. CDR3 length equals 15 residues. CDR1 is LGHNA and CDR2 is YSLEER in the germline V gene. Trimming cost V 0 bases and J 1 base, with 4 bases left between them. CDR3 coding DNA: TGCGCCAGCAGCCAAGAACATTCTGGGGCCAACGTCCTGACTTTC. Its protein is CASSQEHSGANVLTF.

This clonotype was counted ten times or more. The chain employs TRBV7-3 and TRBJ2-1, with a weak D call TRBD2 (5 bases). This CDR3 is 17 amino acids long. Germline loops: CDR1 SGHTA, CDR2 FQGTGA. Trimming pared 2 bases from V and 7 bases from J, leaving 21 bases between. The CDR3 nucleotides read TGTGCCAGCAGCTTAGGAGTGGGGAGCAGCGTCTTGAATGAGCAGTTCTTC. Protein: CASSLGVGSSVLNEQFF.